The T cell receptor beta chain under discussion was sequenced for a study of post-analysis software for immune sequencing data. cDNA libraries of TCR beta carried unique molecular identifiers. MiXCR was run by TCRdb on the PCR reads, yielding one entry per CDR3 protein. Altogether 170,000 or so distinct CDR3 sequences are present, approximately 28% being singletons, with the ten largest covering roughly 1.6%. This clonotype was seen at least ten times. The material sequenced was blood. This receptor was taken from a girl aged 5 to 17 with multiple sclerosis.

The CDR3 region is CSARQGGSTEAFF. The CDR3 DNA reads as TGCAGTGCTAGGCAGGGGGGGAGCACTGAAGCTTTCTTT. This chain joins TRBV20-1 and TRBJ1-1; 7 bases align to TRBD1. J was trimmed by 4 bases and V by 3 bases; bases with no gene match: 5. The CDR3 consists of 13 residues. The germline V gene encodes CDR1 DFQATT and CDR2 SNEGSKA (reference sequence).